One sample yielded the 26 T cell receptor beta chains listed below, sequenced in a study of T-cell reconstitution after alpha-beta-depleted transplantation in children. Preparation of the TCRbeta library involved a method that used unique molecular identifiers. TCRdb re-called the PCR reads through MiXCR, storing one row per CDR3 protein. The table has 7,900 or so distinct CDR3 sequences, around 32% seen once. The sequences come from peripheral blood, collected 60 days after TCRalphabeta/CD19-depleted stem cell transplant. These receptors all stem from a boy younger than two who had a stem cell transplant for SCID, so the T cells may come from the graft donor.

This sequence joins TRBV6-2 or TRBV6-3 and TRBJ2-5, with TRBD2 matching over 11 bases. Germline lookup yields CDR1 MNHEY and CDR2 SVGEGT. Trimming removed 6 bases from V and 3 bases from J; junction bases left unmatched: 3. This CDR3 comprises 14 residues. The CDR3 reads CASRASGRKETQYF. CDR3 sequence (DNA): TGTGCCAGCAGGGCTAGCGGGAGGAAAGAGACCCAGTACTTC.

This clonotype was detected ten times or more. The chain employs TRBV4-1 and TRBJ1-1, with a possible D match to TRBD1 (5 bases). Trimming took 1 base from V and 1 from J, leaving 10 bases between them. CDR3 length equals 15 residues. Germline V gene data show CDR1 as MGHRA and CDR2 as YSYEKL. The CDR3 loop is CASSQVPGTNTEAFF. The CDR3 region has the DNA TGCGCCAGCAGCCAAGTCCCAGGGACGAACACTGAAGCTTTCTTT.

This clonotype is classed as medium-sized. The rearrangement uses TRBV12-3 or TRBV12-4 and TRBJ1-1; possibly TRBD1 for D (6 bases). The CDR3 runs 16 residues. Trimming took 5 bases from V and 0 from J, leaving 16 bases between them. The CDR3 sequence: CASSEPGHTMNTEAFF. The CDR3 DNA follows: TGTGCCAGCAGTGAACCGGGACACACCATGAACACTGAAGCTTTCTTT.

This chain uses TRBV5-8 with TRBJ2-4; a possible D gene is TRBD2 (6 bases). CDR1 and CDR2 (germline): SGHTS, YDEGEE. The CDR3 spans 15 residues. Trimming shortened V by 0 bases and J by 4 bases, and 11 bases separated the two germline ends. For the CDR3, the DNA is TGTGCCAGCAGCTTGGTGCGGGGTTTGAAAAACATTCAGTACTTC. Protein: CASSLVRGLKNIQYF.

By sample share, this clonotype is medium-sized (0.01 to 0.1%). The CDR3 bases are TGCGCCAGCAGCGAGTTCCCAGGGGCGCGAGAGACCCAGTACTTC. Its protein product is CASSEFPGARETQYF. The V and J genes are TRBV5-1 and TRBJ2-5; possibly TRBD1 for D (6 bases). The CDR3 is made up of 15 amino acids. Looked up from germline, CDR1 is SGHRS and CDR2 is YFSETQ. V lost 4 bases, J lost 4 bases, and 17 bases lay in between.

This clonotype was counted only a few times. The chain joins TRBV12-3 or TRBV12-4 to TRBJ1-1; D perhaps matches TRBD1 (6 bases). The V gene lost 1 base and the J gene lost 5 bases, with 14 bases spanning the gap. The CDR3 has 15 amino acids. The CDR3 DNA reads TGTGCCAGCAGTTTAGACGGGTGGGGGCTAACTGAAGCTTTCTTT. It translates to CASSLDGWGLTEAFF.

This clonotype ranks as medium-sized. The chain joins TRBV6-5 to TRBJ2-1; perhaps D is TRBD1 or TRBD2 (5 bases each). The CDR3 spans 15 residues. Per the germline V gene, CDR1 is MNHEY and CDR2 is SVGAGI. The germline V and J ends were trimmed by 6 bases and 5 bases, with 17 bases remaining between them. The CDR3 DNA reads as TGTGCCAGCAGGAGGGGCCAGGGAATCAACAATGAGCAGTTCTTC. Protein product: CASRRGQGINNEQFF.

By share, this clonotype counts as large. The rearrangement uses TRBV5-1 and TRBJ2-2, with D uncertain. Per germline, CDR1 SGHRS and CDR2 YFSETQ. Trimming stripped 3 bases from V and 6 bases from J, with 9 bases between. The CDR3 sequence is 13 residues long. The CDR3, as DNA: TGCGCCAGCAGCTCGCGTGTGGCCGGGGAGCTGTTTTTT. Its protein product is CASSSRVAGELFF.

By proportion, this clonotype is medium-sized. The chain combines TRBV12-3 or TRBV12-4 with TRBJ1-5, with D possibly being TRBD1 (5 bases). The CDR3 spans 17 residues. The ends were cut back, 5 bases at V and 2 bases at J, with 19 bases in the middle. The CDR3 loop reads CASSPPRESYRNQPQHF. The CDR3 nucleotides read TGTGCCAGCAGTCCACCCAGGGAGTCCTATCGCAATCAGCCCCAGCATTTT.

This rearrangement joins TRBV4-1 to TRBJ2-1; 7 bases are a match to TRBD2. The V segment lost 3 bases and the J segment 2 bases; nucleotides outside the gene matches: 4. The CDR3 consists of 15 residues. Germline CDR1 reads MGHRA; CDR2 reads YSYEKL. This chain's CDR3 is CASSHRLAPYNEQFF. CDR3 sequence (DNA): TGCGCCAGCAGCCACCGACTAGCTCCCTACAATGAGCAGTTCTTC.

This clonotype qualifies as large (0.1 to 1%). An end of the junction differs from the germline gene, which may be a read error. The chain couples TRBV29-1 to TRBJ2-3; TRBD1 is a possible D gene (5 bases). CDR3 length equals 8 residues. From germline, CDR1 is SQVTM and CDR2 ANQGSEA. CDR3 DNA: TGCAGCGTTTTGACAGCTACTTTT. Its translation: CSVLTATF.

This clonotype was recorded many times. The chain is built from TRBV6-1 and TRBJ1-5; D is possibly TRBD1 (5 bases). The V and J ends lost 2 bases and 1 base respectively, with 12 bases between them. CDR1 is MNHNS, CDR2 SASEGT, per germline. The CDR3 contains 16 residues. CDR3 DNA: TGTGCCAGCAGTGAACGGGGCAGAAGAAGCAATCAGCCCCAGCATTTT. It encodes CASSERGRRSNQPQHF.

The gene calls are TRBV5-6 and TRBJ2-3; D uncertain. The CDR3 has 13 residues. Germline V gives CDR1 SGHDT, CDR2 YYEEEE. V lost 1 base and J lost 4, with 7 bases in between. The CDR3 loop is CASSLRQADTQYF. CDR3 nucleotides: TGTGCCAGCAGCTTGCGGCAGGCAGATACGCAGTATTTT.

By share of the sample, this clonotype is medium-sized (0.01 to 0.1%). This chain uses TRBV7-3 with TRBJ1-1; 8 bases line up with TRBD1. Per the germline V gene, CDR1 is SGHTA and CDR2 is FQGTGA. V shed 7 bases and J 6 bases; nucleotides not matched to a gene: 10. CDR3 length: 14 amino acids. CDR3 DNA: TGTGCCAGCAAAAAACAGGGGGGTACGGCTGAAGCTTTCTTT. It yields the protein CASKKQGGTAEAFF.

In its sample, this clonotype ranks as medium-sized. This chain links TRBV5-1 with TRBJ2-7, with D possibly being TRBD1 (6 bases). The germline V and J ends were trimmed by 3 bases and 4 bases, with 8 bases remaining between them. The germline V gene has CDR1 SGHRS and CDR2 YFSETQ. The CDR3 extends over 12 amino acids. The CDR3, as DNA: TGCGCCAGCAGCTCACAGGGTTACGAGCAGTACTTC. Residues: CASSSQGYEQYF.

The gene calls are TRBV28 and TRBJ2-7; D uncertain. Germline lookup yields CDR1 MDHEN and CDR2 SYDVKM. Trimming removed 8 bases from V and 4 bases from J, with 9 bases in between. The CDR3 has 11 amino acids. The CDR3 sequence: CASLGWYEQYF. The CDR3, as DNA: TGTGCCAGCTTAGGTTGGTACGAGCAGTACTTC.

This clonotype was detected a few times. The rearrangement uses TRBV11-2 and TRBJ2-2, with D tentatively TRBD1 (5 bases). The V end was cut by 0 bases, the J end by 10 bases, with 15 bases between. Germline V gene data show CDR1 as SGHAT and CDR2 as FQNNGV. CDR3 length equals 15 residues. The CDR3 DNA is TGTGCCAGCAGCTTAGACAGGGCGATAGTTGAGGAGCTGTTTTTT. It codes for CASSLDRAIVEELFF.

This clonotype occurred once. The chain joins TRBV11-2 to TRBJ2-7; D gene ambiguous. The CDR3 length is 13 residues. Germline lookup yields CDR1 SGHAT and CDR2 FQNNGV. Trimming removed 1 base at V and 3 bases at J, with 7 bases between. In nucleotides, the CDR3 is TGTGCCAGCAGCTTAGTGTTCAACTACGAGCAGTACTTC. Translating gives CASSLVFNYEQYF.

This clonotype ranks as medium-sized. This chain joins TRBV15 and TRBJ2-7; D gene unclear. CDR3 length: 14 residues. Trimming cost V 0 bases and J 1 base, with 7 bases left between them. Germline CDR1 is LNHNV and CDR2 is YYDKDF (reference sequence). The CDR3 here is CATSRDLVSYEQYF. The CDR3 DNA is TGTGCCACCAGCAGAGATCTAGTTTCCTACGAGCAGTACTTC.

This clonotype ranks as medium-sized. V and J are TRBV6-7 and TRBJ1-3; D is possibly TRBD1 (5 bases). TRBV6-7 is an open reading frame, and its role is uncertain. The CDR3 is made up of 14 amino acids. The V gene lost 4 bases and the J gene lost 0 bases, with 7 bases spanning the gap. The CDR3 nucleotides are TGTGCCAGCAGTTCGGACACCTCTGGAAACACCATATATTTT. It specifies CASSSDTSGNTIYF.

Within the sample, this clonotype is medium-sized. The rearrangement joins TRBV18 to TRBJ1-1; maybe TRBD1 (6 bases). This CDR3 spans 11 amino acids. CDR1 and CDR2 (germline): KGHSH, LQKENI. Trimming left V 4 bases short and J 11 bases short, with 11 bases between. CDR3 DNA: TGTGCCAGCTCACTCCGGGACAATGCTTTCTTT. It codes for CASSLRDNAFF.

The V gene is TRBV5-1, the J gene TRBJ2-2; D remains unclear. In germline, CDR1 is SGHRS, CDR2 YFSETQ. This CDR3 has 13 amino acids. Trimming removed 1 base from V and 8 bases from J, with 9 bases in between. The CDR3 is CASSLQAFGELFF. The DNA of the CDR3 is TGCGCCAGCAGCTTGCAGGCATTTGGGGAGCTGTTTTTT. The full variable domain, its missing parts supplied by reference TRBV5-1 and TRBJ2-2, is KAGVTQTPRYLIKTRGQQVTLSCSPISGHRSVSWYQQTPGQGLQFLFEYFSETQRNKGNFPGRFSGRQFSNSRSEMNVSTLELGDSALYLCASSLQAFGELFFGEGSRLTVL.

The V and J genes are TRBV12-3 or TRBV12-4 and TRBJ2-1; TRBD2 agrees at 9 bases. With V trimmed by 5 bases and J by 16 bases, 15 bases remained unmatched. The CDR3 consists of 14 residues. CDR3 amino acids: CASSDTGTSSRVFF. CDR3 sequence (DNA): TGTGCCAGCAGTGATACCGGGACTAGCTCTAGAGTATTCTTC.

In DNA form, the CDR3 reads TGTGCCAGCAGTGCGTTCCGGGTTGGCGAGCAGTACTTC. Protein sequence: CASSAFRVGEQYF. V and J are TRBV2 and TRBJ2-7; D is uncertain. V was shortened by 4 bases and J by 6 bases, with 13 bases between the two germline ends. The CDR3 spans 13 residues. Germline assignment: CDR1 SNHLY and CDR2 FYNNEI.

This clonotype came up once. The chain is built from TRBV7-9 and TRBJ1-1; D unclear. The CDR3 totals 15 residues. V was clipped by 0 bases and J by 4 bases, with 12 bases between them. Looked up from germline, CDR1 is SEHNR and CDR2 is FQNEAQ (reference sequence). CDR3 sequence: CASSLAPGEVTEAFF. Written as DNA, the CDR3 is TGTGCCAGCAGCTTAGCTCCAGGTGAAGTCACTGAAGCTTTCTTT.

By share, this clonotype ranks as medium-sized. This rearrangement joins TRBV3-1 to TRBJ1-1, with D maybe TRBD1 (6 bases). The CDR3 totals 15 residues. Per germline, CDR1 LGHDT and CDR2 YNNKEL (reference sequence). V lost 0 bases and J lost 6, with 14 bases in between. This chain's CDR3 is CASSQELGGMPEAFF. The CDR3 DNA is TGTGCCAGCAGCCAAGAATTAGGGGGTATGCCTGAAGCTTTCTTT.